The source of this TCR beta chain is a study of monozygotic twins with inflammatory bowel disease. The CDR3 contains 16 residues. Germline loops: CDR1 MNHEY, CDR2 SMNVEV (reference sequence). Details on this clonotype: Its antigen is unidentified.

For every sample, eight separate reactions were used to make cDNA. TCRdb reanalyzed the 5' RACE reads and collapses them to one entry per CDR3 protein, without DNA. The table for this sample gives 150,000 to 200,000 distinct CDR3 sequences. Study results and caveats: Repertoire similarity was not found to differ between concordant and discordant twins, possibly from limited power. Relative clonotype sharing with others was diminished in IBD patients versus healthy twins, particularly with disease activity.

Investigators extracted total RNA from whole blood and did not sort T cells. This clonotype originated in a human donor with ulcerative colitis or Crohn's disease, or a healthy co-twin of an affected twin (not recorded which). Sequencing used blood. The chain joins TRBV27 to TRBJ2-7; TCRdb lists TRBD1, though no DNA is available to test this call. This CDR3 reads CASSWGGHPPTYEQYF.